This T cell receptor beta chain was identified during a study of cytomegalovirus exposure and HLA in healthy donors. Overall study: Of some 400 genotyped donors, about 80% clustered with self-reported Caucasian donors.

Concerning this clone: Antigen specificity is unknown.

A multiplex PCR was run with 60 Vbeta primers and 13 Jbeta primers. This table comes from immunoSEQ multiplex PCR, and its TCRdb copy is limited to in-frame clones, with some not included. The sample holds 65,000 to 95,000 clones, about 77% seen once. Study-wide findings and caveats: The authors assumed roughly uniform sequencing depth across donors for presence/absence analyses.

Trimming removed 4 bases from V and 0 bases from J, with 12 bases in between. Germline loops: CDR1 MGHDK, CDR2 SYGVNS. This CDR3 region has 15 residues. This chain uses TRBV25-1 with TRBJ1-1, with D possibly being TRBD1 (6 bases). The receptor's source is a male donor in good health and CMV-seropositive. Sequencing input: PBMCs. DNA for the CDR3: TGTGCCAGCAGTGTCAGAGGGGGTCTGAACACTGAAGCTTTCTTT. Protein sequence: CASSVRGGLNTEAFF.